This record looks at one TCR beta chain sequence and its context. This entry comes from a study of OX40 agonist ivuxolimab in advanced cancers. Overall study context: Males comprised 82.7% of the group, whose mean age was roughly 64 years (range about 23 to 80).

Assay used: immunoSEQ multiplex PCR; TCRdb lists only in-frame clones, some missing. The sample shows about 70,000 clones, approximately 82% of them seen only once. Per germline, CDR1 MNHNS and CDR2 SASEGT. Trimming left V 2 bases short and J 1 base short, with 12 bases between. This CDR3 is built from 16 residues. The chain is built from TRBV6-1 and TRBJ2-4; D tentatively fits TRBD1 or TRBD2 (5 bases each). This receptor was obtained from an adult with an advanced solid tumor such as melanoma, head and neck, liver or kidney cancer. The sequencing here drew on CD4+ or CD8+ T cells sorted from blood, taken in a trial of the OX40 agonist ivuxolimab. The CDR3 reads CASSESGARAKNIQYF. For the CDR3, the DNA is TGTGCCAGCAGTGAATCCGGGGCGCGGGCCAAAAACATTCAGTACTTC.